One sample yielded the 7 T cell receptor beta chains listed below, sequenced in a study of monozygotic twins with inflammatory bowel disease. TCRdb derives one entry per CDR3 protein from the 5' RACE reads, leaving out DNA. The sample table sets out about 350,000 distinct CDR3 sequences. Sequencing was carried out using blood. These receptor sequences come from a human donor with ulcerative colitis or Crohn's disease, or a healthy co-twin of an affected twin (not recorded which).

The CDR3 reads CSAREVQLYNEQFF. The chain links TRBV20-1 to TRBJ2-1. The CDR3 runs 14 residues. Germline V lookup: CDR1 DFQATT, CDR2 SNEGSKA (reference sequence).

CDR3 in amino acids: CAWVRDGNEKLFF. The chain recombines TRBV30 with TRBJ1-4; TCRdb proposes TRBD1, but this gene call is untestable without DNA. The germline gives CDR1 GTSNPN, CDR2 SVGIG (reference sequence). The CDR3 covers 13 residues.

The chain has TRBV10-3 and TRBJ2-7; with no DNA, the TCRdb D assignment of TRBD1 cannot be verified. The CDR3 covers 15 residues. Germline CDR1 reads ENHRY; CDR2 reads SYGVKD. The CDR3 reads CAISEGDRLTYEQYF.

The rearrangement uses TRBV11-2 and TRBJ2-3. Germline V lookup: CDR1 SGHAT, CDR2 FQNNGV. There are 15 residues in the CDR3. The CDR3 protein is CASSLDWSGTDTQYF.

J is TRBJ2-1 and V is TRBV7-2; lacking DNA, the TRBD1 call made by TCRdb goes unchecked. The CDR3 contains 17 residues. Per germline, CDR1 SGHTA and CDR2 FQGNSA. The CDR3 reads CASSLRAGGLTGDEQFF.

The chain employs TRBV7-2 and TRBJ2-7; without DNA, the TCRdb call of TRBD1 cannot be checked. Germline CDR1 SGHTA, CDR2 FQGNSA. This CDR3 spans 14 amino acids. CDR3 loop: CASSPWTAPYEQYF.

The genes are TRBV29-1 and TRBJ2-7; TCRdb calls TRBD2, which cannot be checked without DNA. The CDR3 is made up of 14 amino acids. Germline lookup yields CDR1 SQVTM and CDR2 ANQGSEA. The CDR3 region is CSVVRRGQPYEQYF.